The clone carrying this T cell receptor (beta chain) was counted a single time. Assay: immunoSEQ multiplex PCR; the TCRdb copy retains only in-frame clones and omits some. The table includes 950,000 to 1,300,000 clones, roughly 70% detected once. These data originate in a study of shared clonotypes between healthy human individuals. Trimming shortened V by 3 bases and J by 1 base, and 7 bases separated the two germline ends. In germline, CDR1 is SGHAT, CDR2 FQNNGV. The CDR3 covers 14 residues. This TCR was recovered from a man aged 18 to 29 in good health. This chain connects TRBV11-2 to TRBJ1-5; no reliable D call. Sample: memory CD4+ T cells sorted from blood. Documented subset: CD45RA-negative fraction. CDR3 residues: CASSFSSSNQPQHF. Written as DNA, the CDR3 is TGTGCCAGCAGCTTCAGTTCGAGCAATCAGCCCCAGCATTTT.